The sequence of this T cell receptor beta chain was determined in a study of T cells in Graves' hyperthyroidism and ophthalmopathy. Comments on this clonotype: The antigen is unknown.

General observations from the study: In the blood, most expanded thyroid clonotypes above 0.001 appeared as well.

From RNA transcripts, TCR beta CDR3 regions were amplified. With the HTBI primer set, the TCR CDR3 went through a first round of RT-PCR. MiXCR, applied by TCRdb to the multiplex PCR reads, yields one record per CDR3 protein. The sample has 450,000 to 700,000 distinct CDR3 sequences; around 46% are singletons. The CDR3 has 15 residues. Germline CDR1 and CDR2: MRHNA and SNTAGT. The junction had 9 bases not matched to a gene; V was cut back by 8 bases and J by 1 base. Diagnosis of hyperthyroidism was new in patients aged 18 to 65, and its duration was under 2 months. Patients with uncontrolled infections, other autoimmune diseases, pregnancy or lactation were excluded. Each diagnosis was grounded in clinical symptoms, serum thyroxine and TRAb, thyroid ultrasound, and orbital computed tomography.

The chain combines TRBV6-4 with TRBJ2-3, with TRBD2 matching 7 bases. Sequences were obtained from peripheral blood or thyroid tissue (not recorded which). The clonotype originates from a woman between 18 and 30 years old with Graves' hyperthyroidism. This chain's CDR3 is CASSFTTSGTDTQYF. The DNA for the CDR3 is TGTGCCAGCTCGTTCACCACTAGCGGCACAGATACGCAGTATTTT.